This T cell receptor beta chain was identified during a study of Ad26.COV2.S vaccination and SARS-CoV-2 variants. V shed 5 bases and J shed 3 bases, with 12 bases lying between them. The germline CDR1 and CDR2 sequences are SGHVS and FNYEAQ. This CDR3 spans 14 amino acids. The assay was immunoSEQ multiplex PCR, and TCRdb's table has in-frame clones only and misses some. The sample yields a few hundred thousand clones, 92% seen once. Turning to this clone: Its antigen remains unknown.

Study conclusions and caveats: The study found similar non-spike TCR breadth in vaccine and placebo recipients.

Treatment indicated: roughly 20 received Ad26.COV2.S at low or high dose, single or two shots; roughly five received placebo; per-sample allocation not given. The investigators took samples on day 63 after the first vaccine or placebo injection. Donation came from an adult in Boston who was aged 18-55 years. The receptor's source is a person aged 18-60 years who received the Ad26.COV2.S COVID-19 vaccine or a placebo. This sample comprised peripheral blood, obtained in a trial of Ad26.COV2.S vaccine versus placebo. The chain carries TRBV7-6 and TRBJ2-3; D is possibly TRBD2 (6 bases). CDR3 sequence: CASSVTRNTDTQYF. The CDR3 coding sequence is TGTGCCAGCAGCGTGACTAGAAATACAGATACGCAGTATTTT. Complete variable domain (other parts from reference TRBV7-6 and TRBJ2-3): GAGVSQSPRYKVTKRGQDVALRCDPISGHVSLYWYRQALGQGPEFLTYFNYEAQQDKSGLPNDRFSAERPEGSISTLTIQRTEQRDSAMYRCASSVTRNTDTQYFGPGTRLTVL.